Included here is one TCR beta chain sequence, with context. The data were produced by immunoSEQ multiplex PCR, yet TCRdb's version contains in-frame clones alone and is incomplete. The sample includes about 210,000 clones, 83% seen only once; the top ten take 2.5%. The data belong to a study of blood T cell repertoires in COVID-19. Study-level background: COVID-19 samples, acute and convalescent, were from the United States, Italy and Spain.

V was pared by 7 bases and J by 6 bases, with 9 bases between. This CDR3 comprises 11 residues. Per the germline V gene, CDR1 is ENHRY and CDR2 is SYGVKD. This TCR came from a woman between 35 and 50 years old with active or convalescent COVID-19. The chain is built from TRBV10-3 and TRBJ1-2; D perhaps matches TRBD1 (6 bases). Sequenced sample: peripheral blood. CDR3 loop: CAIMAGDGYTF. The CDR3 nucleotides read TGTGCCATCATGGCAGGGGATGGCTACACCTTC.